This entry describes one T cell receptor (beta chain). Per germline, CDR1 MNHEY and CDR2 SVGAGI. This CDR3 contains 14 residues. The data were taken from a study of T cell changes during pregnancy in multiple sclerosis. Method: immunoSEQ multiplex PCR; TCRdb's copy keeps in-frame clones and lacks some. The sample includes about 39,000 clones, about 88% seen only once; the top ten take 3.5% to 5%. The sequencing here drew on CD8+ T cells from peripheral blood mononuclear cells, taken in the first trimester of pregnancy. This clonotype originated in a female donor with multiple sclerosis, enrolled in a pregnancy study. The chain employs TRBV6-5 and TRBJ2-5, with TRBD1 matching over 8 bases. The end of the DNA aligns better with TRBJ2-7, so the J call may be wrong. The DNA of the CDR3 is TGTGCCAGCAGTTACGCAGGGGGCAGGTACGAGCAGTACTTC. This encodes CASSYAGGRYEQYF.